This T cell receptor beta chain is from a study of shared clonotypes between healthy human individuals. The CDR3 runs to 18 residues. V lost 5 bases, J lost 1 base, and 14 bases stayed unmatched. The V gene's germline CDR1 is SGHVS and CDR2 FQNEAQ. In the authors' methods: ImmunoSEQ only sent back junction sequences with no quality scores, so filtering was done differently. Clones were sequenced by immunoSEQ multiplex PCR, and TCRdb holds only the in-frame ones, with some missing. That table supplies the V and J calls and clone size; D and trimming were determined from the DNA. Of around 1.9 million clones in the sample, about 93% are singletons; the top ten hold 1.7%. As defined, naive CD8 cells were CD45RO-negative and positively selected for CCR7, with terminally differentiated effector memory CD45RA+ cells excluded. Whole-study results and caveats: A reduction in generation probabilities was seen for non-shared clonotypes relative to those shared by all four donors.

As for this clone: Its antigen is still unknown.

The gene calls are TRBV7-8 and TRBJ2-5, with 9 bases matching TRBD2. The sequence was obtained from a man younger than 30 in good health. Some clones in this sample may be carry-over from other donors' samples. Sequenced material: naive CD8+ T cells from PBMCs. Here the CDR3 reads CASSPNWRLAGPQETQYF. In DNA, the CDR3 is TGTGCCAGCAGCCCCAATTGGAGGCTAGCGGGGCCCCAAGAGACCCAGTACTTC.